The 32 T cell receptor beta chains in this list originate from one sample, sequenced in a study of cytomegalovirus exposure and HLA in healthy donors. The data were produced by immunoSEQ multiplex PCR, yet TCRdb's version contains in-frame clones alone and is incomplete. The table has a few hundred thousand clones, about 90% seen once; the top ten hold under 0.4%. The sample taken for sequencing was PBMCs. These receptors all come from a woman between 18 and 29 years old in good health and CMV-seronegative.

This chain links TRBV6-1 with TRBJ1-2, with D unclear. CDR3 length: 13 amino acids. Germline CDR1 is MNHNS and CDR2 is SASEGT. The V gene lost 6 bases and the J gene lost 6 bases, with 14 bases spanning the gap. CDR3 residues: CASRIPAPHGYTF. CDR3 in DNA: TGTGCCAGCAGAATCCCCGCGCCTCATGGCTACACCTTC.

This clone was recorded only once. CDR3: CASSPSQSYEQYF. In nucleotides, the CDR3 is TGTGCCAGCAGCCCATCGCAGTCCTACGAGCAGTACTTC. This chain uses TRBV5-4 with TRBJ2-7; D gene unclear. Germline CDR1 SGHNT, CDR2 YYREEE (reference sequence). Trimming shortened V by 4 bases and J by 1 base, and 9 bases separated the two germline ends. The CDR3 is made up of 13 amino acids.

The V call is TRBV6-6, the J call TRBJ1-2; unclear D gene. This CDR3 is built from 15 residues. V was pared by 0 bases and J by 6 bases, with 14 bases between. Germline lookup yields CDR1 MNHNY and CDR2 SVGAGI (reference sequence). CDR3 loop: CASSYSRPGSDGYTF. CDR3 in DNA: TGTGCCAGCAGTTACTCGCGTCCGGGGAGTGATGGCTACACCTTC.

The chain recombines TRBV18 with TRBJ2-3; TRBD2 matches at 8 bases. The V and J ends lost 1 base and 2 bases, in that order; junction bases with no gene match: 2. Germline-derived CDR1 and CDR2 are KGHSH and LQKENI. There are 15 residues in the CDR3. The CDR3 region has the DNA TGTGCCAGCTCACCACTAGCGGGGCCCACAGATACGCAGTATTTT. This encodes CASSPLAGPTDTQYF.

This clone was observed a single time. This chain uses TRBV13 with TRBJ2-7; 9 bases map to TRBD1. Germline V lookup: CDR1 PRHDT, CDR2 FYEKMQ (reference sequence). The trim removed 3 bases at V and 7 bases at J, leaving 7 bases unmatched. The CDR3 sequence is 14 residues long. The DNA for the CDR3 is TGTGCCAGCAGCTTCCGGGACAGGGAAGGTGAGCAGTACTTC. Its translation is CASSFRDREGEQYF.

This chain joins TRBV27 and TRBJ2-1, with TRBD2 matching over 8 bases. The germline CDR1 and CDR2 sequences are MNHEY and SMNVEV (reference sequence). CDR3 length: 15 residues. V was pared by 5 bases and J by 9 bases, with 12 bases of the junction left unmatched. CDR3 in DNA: TGTGCCAGCAGTCTCCTGGGGACTAGTAGGAGTGAGCAGTTCTTC. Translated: CASSLLGTSRSEQFF.

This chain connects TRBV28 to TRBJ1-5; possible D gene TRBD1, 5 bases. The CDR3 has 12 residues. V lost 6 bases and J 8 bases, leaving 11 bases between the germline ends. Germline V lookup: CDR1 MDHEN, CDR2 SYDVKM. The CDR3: CASSPGGEPQHF. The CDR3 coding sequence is TGTGCCAGCAGCCCTGGGGGGGAGCCCCAGCATTTT.

The CDR3 DNA reads TGTGCCAGCAGTCGAGACAGGGGACAAGAGACCCAGTACTTC. It codes for CASSRDRGQETQYF. The V call is TRBV6-1, the J call TRBJ2-5; 8 bases agree with TRBD1. V shed 5 bases and J 2 bases; nucleotides not matched to a gene: 4. Germline V lookup: CDR1 MNHNS, CDR2 SASEGT. The CDR3 is made up of 14 amino acids.

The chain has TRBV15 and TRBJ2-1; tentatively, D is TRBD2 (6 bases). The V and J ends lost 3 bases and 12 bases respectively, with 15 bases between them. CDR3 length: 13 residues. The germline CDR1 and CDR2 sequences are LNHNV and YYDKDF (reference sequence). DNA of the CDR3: TGTGCCACCAGCAGGATGAGACTAGGTGGGCAGTTCTTC. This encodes CATSRMRLGGQFF.

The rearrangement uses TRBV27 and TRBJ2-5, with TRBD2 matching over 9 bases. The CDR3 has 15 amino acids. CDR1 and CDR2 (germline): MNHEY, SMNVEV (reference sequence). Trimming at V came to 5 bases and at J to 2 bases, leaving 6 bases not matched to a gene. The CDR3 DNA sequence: TGTGCCAGCAGTCACTCTAGCGGGGATCAAGAGACCCAGTACTTC. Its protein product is CASSHSSGDQETQYF.

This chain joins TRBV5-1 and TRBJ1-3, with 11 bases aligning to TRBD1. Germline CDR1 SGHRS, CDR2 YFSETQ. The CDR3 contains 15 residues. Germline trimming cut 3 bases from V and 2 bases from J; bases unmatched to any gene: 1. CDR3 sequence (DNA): TGCGCCAGCAGCTGGACAGGGGGCACTGGAAACACCATATATTTT. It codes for CASSWTGGTGNTIYF.

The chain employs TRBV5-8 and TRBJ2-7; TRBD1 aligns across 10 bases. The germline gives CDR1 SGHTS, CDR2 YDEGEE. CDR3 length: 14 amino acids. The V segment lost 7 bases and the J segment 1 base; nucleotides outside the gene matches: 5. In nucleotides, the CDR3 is TGTGCCAGCGTCCGGGACAGGGGTTCCTACGAGCAGTACTTC. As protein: CASVRDRGSYEQYF. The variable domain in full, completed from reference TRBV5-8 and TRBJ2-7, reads EAGVTQSPTHLIKTRGQQATLRCSPISGHTSVYWYQQALGLGLQFLLWYDEGEERNRGNFPPRFSGRQFPNYSSELNVNALELEDSALYLCASVRDRGSYEQYFGPGTRLTVT.

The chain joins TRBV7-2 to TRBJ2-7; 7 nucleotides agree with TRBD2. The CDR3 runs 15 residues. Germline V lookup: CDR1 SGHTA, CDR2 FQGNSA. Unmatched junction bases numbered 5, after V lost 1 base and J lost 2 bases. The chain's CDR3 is CASSLGTSVTYEQYF. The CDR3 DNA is TGTGCCAGCAGCTTAGGCACTAGCGTCACCTACGAGCAGTACTTC.

The CDR3 region is CASSLGQGVNEQYF. The DNA for the CDR3 is TGTGCCAGCAGCTTAGGACAGGGAGTCAACGAGCAGTACTTC. The V and J genes are TRBV7-9 and TRBJ2-7; 7 bases align to TRBD1. The CDR3 totals 14 residues. The ends lost 1 base at V and 5 bases at J; junction bases unmatched: 5. Germline values: CDR1 SEHNR, CDR2 FQNEAQ (reference sequence).

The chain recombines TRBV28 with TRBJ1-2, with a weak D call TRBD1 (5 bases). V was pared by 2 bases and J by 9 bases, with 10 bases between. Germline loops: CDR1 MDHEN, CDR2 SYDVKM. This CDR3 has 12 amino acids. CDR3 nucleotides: TGTGCCAGCAGTTTAGGGGCCGGTAGCTACACCTTC. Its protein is CASSLGAGSYTF.

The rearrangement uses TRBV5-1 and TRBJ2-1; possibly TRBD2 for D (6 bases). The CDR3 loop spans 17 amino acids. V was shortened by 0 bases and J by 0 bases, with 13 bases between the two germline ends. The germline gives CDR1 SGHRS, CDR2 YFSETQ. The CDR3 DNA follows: TGCGCCAGCAGCTTGGGTCCGGGGGTTTACTCCTACAATGAGCAGTTCTTC. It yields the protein CASSLGPGVYSYNEQFF.

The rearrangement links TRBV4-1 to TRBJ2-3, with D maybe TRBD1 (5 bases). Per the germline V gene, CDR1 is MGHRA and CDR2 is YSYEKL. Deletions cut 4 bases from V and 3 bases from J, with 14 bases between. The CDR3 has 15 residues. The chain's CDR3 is CASSPQGKGTDTQYF. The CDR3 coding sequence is TGCGCCAGCAGCCCGCAGGGAAAAGGGACAGATACGCAGTATTTT.

The CDR3, as DNA: TGTGCCAGCAGTAGACAGGGGGCGTCTAACTATGGCTACACCTTC. Translation: CASSRQGASNYGYTF. V gene TRBV28 combines with J gene TRBJ1-2; 10 bases agree with TRBD1. The length of the CDR3 is 15 residues. CDR1 is MDHEN and CDR2 is SYDVKM in the germline V gene. V was clipped by 5 bases and J by 0 bases; unmatched bases: 3.

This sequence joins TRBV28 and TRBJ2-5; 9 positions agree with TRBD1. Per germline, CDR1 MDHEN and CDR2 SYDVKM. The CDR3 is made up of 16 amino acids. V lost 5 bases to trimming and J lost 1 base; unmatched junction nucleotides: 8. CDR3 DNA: TGTGCCAGCAGTCCTAGGGACAGGGAGAGCCAAGAGACCCAGTACTTC. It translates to CASSPRDRESQETQYF.

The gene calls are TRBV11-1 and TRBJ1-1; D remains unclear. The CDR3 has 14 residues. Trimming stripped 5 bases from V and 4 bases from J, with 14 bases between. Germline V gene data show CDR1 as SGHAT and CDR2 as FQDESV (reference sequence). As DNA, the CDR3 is TGTGCCAGCAGCACGCGTACAGACGGCACTGAAGCTTTCTTT. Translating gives CASSTRTDGTEAFF. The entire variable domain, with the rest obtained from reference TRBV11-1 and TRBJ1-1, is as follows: EAEVAQSPRYKITEKSQAVAFWCDPISGHATLYWYRQILGQGPELLVQFQDESVVDDSQLPKDRFSAERLKGVDSTLKIQPAELGDSAMYLCASSTRTDGTEAFFGQGTRLTVV.

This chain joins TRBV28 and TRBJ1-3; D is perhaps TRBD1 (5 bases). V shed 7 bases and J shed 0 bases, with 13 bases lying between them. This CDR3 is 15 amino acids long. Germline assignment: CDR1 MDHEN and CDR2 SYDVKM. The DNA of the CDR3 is TGTGCCAGCAAGCGGGATGGGACCTCTGGAAACACCATATATTTT. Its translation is CASKRDGTSGNTIYF.

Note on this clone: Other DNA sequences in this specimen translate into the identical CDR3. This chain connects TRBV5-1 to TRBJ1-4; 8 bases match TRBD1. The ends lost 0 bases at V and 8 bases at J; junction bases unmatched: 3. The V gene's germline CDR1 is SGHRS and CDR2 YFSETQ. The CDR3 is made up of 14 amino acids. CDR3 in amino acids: CASSLGQGNEKLFF. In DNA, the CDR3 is TGCGCCAGCAGCTTGGGACAGGGGAACGAAAAACTGTTTTTT.

The CDR3 region is CASSLEGVGNQPQHF. CDR3 in DNA: TGTGCCAGCAGCTTAGAGGGGGTGGGCAATCAGCCCCAGCATTTT. The chain has TRBV7-2 and TRBJ1-5; D may be TRBD1 (6 bases). Germline loops: CDR1 SGHTA, CDR2 FQGNSA. The V end lost 1 base, the J end lost 2 bases, and 9 bases lay between the germline ends. The CDR3 runs 15 residues.

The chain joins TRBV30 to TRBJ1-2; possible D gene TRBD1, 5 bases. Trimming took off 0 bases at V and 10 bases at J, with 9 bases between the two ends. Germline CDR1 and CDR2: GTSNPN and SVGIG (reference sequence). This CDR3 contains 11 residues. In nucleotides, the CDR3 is TGTGCCTGGAGTGTAACGGACATCTACACCTTC. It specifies CAWSVTDIYTF.

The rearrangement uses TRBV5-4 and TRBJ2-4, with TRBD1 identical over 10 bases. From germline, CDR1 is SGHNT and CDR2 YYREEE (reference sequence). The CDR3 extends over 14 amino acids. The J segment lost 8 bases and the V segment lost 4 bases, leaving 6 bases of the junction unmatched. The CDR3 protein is CASSTGQGMDIQYF. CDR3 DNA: TGTGCCAGCAGCACGGGACAGGGGATGGACATTCAGTACTTC.

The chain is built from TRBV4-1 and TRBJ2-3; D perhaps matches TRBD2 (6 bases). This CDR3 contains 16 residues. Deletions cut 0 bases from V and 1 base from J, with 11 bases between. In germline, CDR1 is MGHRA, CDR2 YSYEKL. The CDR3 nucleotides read TGCGCCAGCAGCCAAGATCCACGCGGGGGCACAGATACGCAGTATTTT. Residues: CASSQDPRGGTDTQYF.

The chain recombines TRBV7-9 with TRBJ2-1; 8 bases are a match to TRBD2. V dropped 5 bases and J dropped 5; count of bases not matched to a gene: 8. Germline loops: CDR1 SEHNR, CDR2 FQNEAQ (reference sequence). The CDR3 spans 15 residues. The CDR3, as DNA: TGTGCCAGCAGCCCCACCGGGACTAGGGACAATGAGCAGTTCTTC. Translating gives CASSPTGTRDNEQFF.

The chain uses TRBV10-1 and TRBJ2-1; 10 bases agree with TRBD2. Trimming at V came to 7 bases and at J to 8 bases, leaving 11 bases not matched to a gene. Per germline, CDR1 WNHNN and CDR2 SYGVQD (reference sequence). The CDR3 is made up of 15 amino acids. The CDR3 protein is CASKSERGGLDEQFF. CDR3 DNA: TGCGCCAGCAAGTCGGAGCGGGGGGGCCTTGATGAGCAGTTCTTC.

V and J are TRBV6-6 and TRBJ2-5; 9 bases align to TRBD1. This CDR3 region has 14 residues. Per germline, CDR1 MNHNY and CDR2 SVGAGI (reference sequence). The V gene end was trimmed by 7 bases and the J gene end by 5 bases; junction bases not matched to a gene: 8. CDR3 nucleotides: TGTGCCAGCAACCGGACAGGGGTCGGCGAGACCCAGTACTTC. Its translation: CASNRTGVGETQYF.

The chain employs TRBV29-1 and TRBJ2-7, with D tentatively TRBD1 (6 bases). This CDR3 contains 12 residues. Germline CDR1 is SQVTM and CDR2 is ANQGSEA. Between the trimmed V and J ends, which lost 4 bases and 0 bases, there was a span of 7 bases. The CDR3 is CSVGGLSYEQYF. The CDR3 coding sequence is TGCAGCGTTGGGGGGCTCTCCTACGAGCAGTACTTC.

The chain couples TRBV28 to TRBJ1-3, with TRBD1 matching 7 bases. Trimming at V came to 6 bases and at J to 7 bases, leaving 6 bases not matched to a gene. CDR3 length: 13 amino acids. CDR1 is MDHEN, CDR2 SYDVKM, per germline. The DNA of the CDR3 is TGTGCCAGCAGACAGGGGACAGTCAACACCATATATTTT. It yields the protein CASRQGTVNTIYF.

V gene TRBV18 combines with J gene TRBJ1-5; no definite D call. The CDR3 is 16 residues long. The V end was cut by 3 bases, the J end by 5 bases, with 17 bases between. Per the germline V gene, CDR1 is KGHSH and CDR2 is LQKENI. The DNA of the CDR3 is TGTGCCAGCTCACCCTCGTCTATCTCGGGATATCAGCCCCAGCATTTT. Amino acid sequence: CASSPSSISGYQPQHF.